This T cell receptor beta chain was captured in a study of PD-1 blockade in classical Hodgkin lymphoma. Study overall: The patients were dosed with nivolumab 3 mg/kg, infused intravenously every 2 weeks.

Sequenced by immunoSEQ multiplex PCR; TCRdb stores in-frame clones only, minus some. The sample carries over 50,000 clones, roughly nine tenths recorded once. This sample's time point: cycle 4 day 1 (C4D1), after 6 weeks of nivolumab. Every patient experienced relapse after autologous stem cell transplantation, and brentuximab vedotin exposure varied. Germline CDR1 ENHRY, CDR2 SYGVKD. The CDR3 contains 12 residues. V was clipped by 4 bases and J by 8 bases, with 8 bases between them. Points from the study as a whole: CD4+ TCR diversity rose significantly by C4D1, and CD8+ TCR diversity did not.

About this clone: Its antigen is currently unknown.

This rearrangement joins TRBV10-3 to TRBJ1-4; D unresolved. This sample comprised peripheral blood mononuclear cells (PBMCs), obtained before the fourth cycle of nivolumab. This TCR derives from a human donor with classical Hodgkin lymphoma. This CDR3 is CAISVIGEKLFF. The CDR3 nucleotides read TGTGCCATCAGTGTCATAGGCGAAAAACTGTTTTTT.